Presented here are 14 T cell receptor beta chains from one specimen sequenced in a study of blood T cells in healthy people across ages. With a J-beta primer mix and a sample-barcoded 5' primer, a second PCR ran 7 to 11 cycles. TCRdb ran MiXCR on the 5' RACE reads and lists one entry per CDR3 protein. The sample includes roughly 2 million distinct CDR3 sequences, less than 50% of them seen just once. The material sequenced was blood. The receptors were sampled from a woman aged 40 to 50 in good health.

The chain links TRBV6-5 to TRBJ1-1, with D perhaps TRBD1 (6 bases). The CDR3 loop spans 14 amino acids. The V end lost 4 bases, the J end lost 6 bases, and 15 bases lay between the germline ends. In germline, CDR1 is MNHEY, CDR2 SVGAGI. The CDR3 coding sequence is TGTGCCAGCAGTTCCGGGGACATAAACGCTGAAGCTTTCTTT. Translating it yields CASSSGDINAEAFF.

This clonotype was found a few times. The chain combines TRBV20-1 with TRBJ1-2; 12 bases match TRBD1. This CDR3 comprises 17 residues. CDR1 is DFQATT, CDR2 SNEGSKA, per germline (reference sequence). Germline trimming cut 2 bases from V and 4 bases from J; bases unmatched to any gene: 11. DNA of the CDR3: TGCAGTGCTAGACACCCCGGGACAGGGGGCTCAGTCTATGGCTACACCTTC. Translated, it gives CSARHPGTGGSVYGYTF.

The sample holds a few counts of this clonotype. The V and J genes are TRBV20-1 and TRBJ2-4; D unclear. V was clipped by 6 bases and J by 0 bases, with 12 bases between them. The germline V gene has CDR1 DFQATT and CDR2 SNEGSKA (reference sequence). The CDR3 contains 14 residues. The CDR3 DNA reads as TGCAGTGCCAAACCCTCTCAAGCCAAAAACATTCAGTACTTC. Its translation: CSAKPSQAKNIQYF.

This clonotype occurred a few times. The CDR3 spells CASSLASGLPGYTF. The CDR3 DNA sequence: TGTGCCAGCAGCTTAGCCTCCGGCCTCCCCGGCTACACCTTC. This chain joins TRBV7-9 and TRBJ1-2; no definite D call. From germline, CDR1 is SEHNR and CDR2 FQNEAQ (reference sequence). CDR3 length: 14 residues. Trimming removed 0 bases from V and 8 bases from J, with 13 bases in between. Full variable domain (missing parts from reference TRBV7-9 and TRBJ1-2): DTGVSQNPRHKITKRGQNVTFRCDPISEHNRLYWYRQTLGQGPEFLTYFQNEAQLEKSRLLSDRFSAERPKGSFSTLEIQRTEQGDSAMYLCASSLASGLPGYTFGSGTRLTVV.

On this clonotype itself: Sequence at one end of the junction differs from germline and may be a read error. The V call is TRBV5-1, the J call TRBJ2-3; D not certain. Germline-derived CDR1 and CDR2 are SGHRS and YFSETQ. The CDR3 has 14 amino acids. The CDR3 is CACSLLLSTDTQYF. CDR3 in DNA: TGCGCCTGCAGCTTGCTTCTTAGCACAGATACGCAGTATTTT.

About this clonotype itself: The junction does not match germline at one end; this may be a read error. The chain employs TRBV10-3 and TRBJ1-2, with a weak D call TRBD1 (6 bases). The CDR3 has 14 residues. Germline CDR1 reads ENHRY; CDR2 reads SYGVKD. CDR3 nucleotides: TGTGCCATCAGTGCGACAGGCACCAACTATGGCCACACCTTC. It translates to CAISATGTNYGHTF.

V is TRBV7-8 and J is TRBJ1-2, with D uncertain. Germline values: CDR1 SGHVS, CDR2 FQNEAQ. The CDR3 sequence is 13 residues long. V lost 2 bases and J 4 bases, leaving 8 bases between the germline ends. The CDR3 region is CASSLKAFYGYTF. In DNA form, the CDR3 reads TGTGCCAGCAGCTTAAAGGCGTTCTATGGCTACACCTTC.

Only a few counts were recorded for this clonotype. The rearrangement joins TRBV4-2 to TRBJ2-7; TRBD1 matches at 11 bases. Germline V lookup: CDR1 LGHNA, CDR2 YNFKEQ. J was trimmed by 2 bases and V by 0 bases; bases with no gene match: 3. CDR3 size: 16 residues. The CDR3 region is CASSQDLGQGAYEQYF. The DNA for the CDR3 is TGTGCCAGCAGCCAAGATTTGGGACAGGGGGCCTACGAGCAGTACTTC.

This clonotype was detected a few times. This sequence joins TRBV20-1 and TRBJ2-5; D unclear. Germline CDR1 reads DFQATT; CDR2 reads SNEGSKA (reference sequence). This CDR3 spans 14 amino acids. With 0 bases removed from V and 5 bases from J, the gap between germline ends came to 13 bases. CDR3 sequence reads: CSARDSSGWETQYF. The CDR3 nucleotides read TGCAGTGCTAGAGATTCTTCCGGGTGGGAGACCCAGTACTTC.

This clonotype was seen more than once but under ten times. This rearrangement joins TRBV12-3 or TRBV12-4 to TRBJ2-5; D possibly corresponds to TRBD2 (7 bases). The CDR3 covers 17 residues. V lost 6 bases to trimming and J lost 0 bases, with 20 bases between them. Here the CDR3 reads CASSTPGGGGYQETQYF. The CDR3 DNA reads as TGTGCCAGCAGCACCCCTGGAGGGGGGGGGTACCAAGAGACCCAGTACTTC.

This clonotype was counted only a few times. This chain uses TRBV7-2 with TRBJ1-6, with 9 bases fitting TRBD1. This CDR3 region has 16 residues. Germline values: CDR1 SGHTA, CDR2 FQGNSA. Unmatched junction bases numbered 6, after V lost 1 base and J lost 8 bases. Here the CDR3 DNA reads TGTGCCAGCAGCTTAGGCGGACAGGGGAAGTATTCACCCCTCCACTTT. Translated: CASSLGGQGKYSPLHF.

This sequence joins TRBV6-5 and TRBJ1-2, with TRBD1 as a possible D gene (5 bases). The CDR3 has 15 residues. In germline, CDR1 is MNHEY, CDR2 SVGAGI. V was cut by 7 bases and J by 3 bases, with 18 bases left in between. The CDR3 bases are TGTGCCAGCATATCCACCAGGACAATTCACTATGGCTACACCTTC. Its translation is CASISTRTIHYGYTF.

The J gene is TRBJ2-3, the V gene TRBV7-3; D unclear. Per germline, CDR1 SGHTA and CDR2 FQGTGA. There are 12 residues in the CDR3. The V end was cut by 5 bases, the J end by 9 bases, with 12 bases between. Here the CDR3 reads CASSEAPGTQYF. As DNA, the CDR3 is TGTGCCAGCAGCGAGGCCCCCGGGACGCAGTATTTT.

About this clonotype: A much more abundant neighbour one base away suggests this may be a read error. The CDR3 loop reads CASRQVETQYF. The CDR3 bases are TGTGCCAGCAGACAAGTAGAGACCCAGTACTTC. The rearrangement links TRBV6-5 to TRBJ2-7; D remains ambiguous. Judging by the DNA end, TRBJ2-5 fits better; the J call may be wrong. The CDR3 runs 11 residues. The germline V gene encodes CDR1 MNHEY and CDR2 SVGAGI.